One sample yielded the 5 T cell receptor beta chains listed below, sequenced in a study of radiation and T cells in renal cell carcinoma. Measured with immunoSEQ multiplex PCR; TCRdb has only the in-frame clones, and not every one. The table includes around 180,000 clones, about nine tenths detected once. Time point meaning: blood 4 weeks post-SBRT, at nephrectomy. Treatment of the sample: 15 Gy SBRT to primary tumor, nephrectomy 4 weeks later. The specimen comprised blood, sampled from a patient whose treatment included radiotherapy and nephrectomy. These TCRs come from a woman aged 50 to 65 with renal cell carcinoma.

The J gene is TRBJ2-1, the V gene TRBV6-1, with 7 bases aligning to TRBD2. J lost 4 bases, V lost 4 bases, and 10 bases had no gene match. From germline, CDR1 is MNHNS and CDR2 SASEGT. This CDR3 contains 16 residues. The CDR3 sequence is CASSALGGGPYNEQFF. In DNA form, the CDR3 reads TGTGCCAGCAGTGCCCTTGGGGGGGGACCATACAATGAGCAGTTCTTC.

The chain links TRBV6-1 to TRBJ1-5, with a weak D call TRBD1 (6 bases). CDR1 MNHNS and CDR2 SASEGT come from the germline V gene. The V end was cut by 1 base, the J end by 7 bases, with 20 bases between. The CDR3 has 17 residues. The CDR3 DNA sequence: TGTGCCAGCAGTGAAGAAAAAAGGACAGCGCGGGGACAGCCCCAGCATTTT. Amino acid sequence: CASSEEKRTARGQPQHF.

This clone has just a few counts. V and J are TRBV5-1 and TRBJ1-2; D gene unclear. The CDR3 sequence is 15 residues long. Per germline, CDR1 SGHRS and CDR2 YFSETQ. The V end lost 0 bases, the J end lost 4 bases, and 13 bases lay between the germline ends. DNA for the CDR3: TGCGCCAGCAGCTTGGAAGGGATAGACCTCTATGGCTACACCTTC. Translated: CASSLEGIDLYGYTF.

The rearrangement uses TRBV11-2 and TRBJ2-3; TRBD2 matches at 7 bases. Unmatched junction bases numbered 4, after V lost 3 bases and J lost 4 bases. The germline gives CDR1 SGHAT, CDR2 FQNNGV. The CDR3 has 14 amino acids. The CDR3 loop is CASSLGGGADTQYF. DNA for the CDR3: TGTGCCAGCAGCTTGGGCGGGGGAGCAGATACGCAGTATTTT.

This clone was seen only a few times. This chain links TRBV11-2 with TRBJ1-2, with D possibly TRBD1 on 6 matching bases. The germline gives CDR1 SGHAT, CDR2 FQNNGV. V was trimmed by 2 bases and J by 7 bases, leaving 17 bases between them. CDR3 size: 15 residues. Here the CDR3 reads CASSLILTGAVGYTF. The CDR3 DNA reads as TGTGCCAGCAGCTTAATCTTAACGGGGGCGGTTGGCTACACCTTC.